The 5 T cell receptor beta chains reported below all come from one sample, sequenced in a study of CD8+CD57+ T cells in acquired aplastic anemia. CD8+CD57+ cell expansion, shown by flow cytometry, had occurred in the patients selected for sequencing. Profiles of TCR beta VDJ and CDR3 were generated from a genomic DNA template. TCRdb re-analysed the reads in MiXCR, keeping a single row per CDR3 protein. The data show under 350,000 distinct CDR3 sequences, with around three fifths seen just once and approximately 1.3% held by the top ten. What was sequenced was sorted CD4+, CD8+, or CD8+CD57+ T cells (not recorded which) from PBMCs. These receptors were obtained from a human donor with aplastic anemia.

This chain connects TRBV7-9 to TRBJ2-1; 10 positions agree with TRBD2. CDR1 is SEHNR and CDR2 is FQNEAQ in the germline V gene (reference sequence). The CDR3 has 15 residues. Unmatched junction bases numbered 4, after V lost 5 bases and J lost 3 bases. The CDR3 DNA sequence: TGTGCCAGCAGCCAGGGACTAGCGAACTACAATGAGCAGTTCTTC. It is translated as CASSQGLANYNEQFF.

This clonotype was recorded at least ten times. The rearrangement uses TRBV20-1 and TRBJ2-5; unclear D gene. The V gene lost 0 bases and the J gene lost 6 bases, with 14 bases spanning the gap. The length of the CDR3 is 14 residues. CDR1 and CDR2 (germline): DFQATT, SNEGSKA (reference sequence). CDR3 nucleotides: TGCAGTGCTAGAGATCGGCTAGGGTTAAAGACCCAGTACTTC. It is translated as CSARDRLGLKTQYF.

The CDR3 here is CASSFVLADGTDTQYF. The CDR3 DNA follows: TGTGCCAGCAGCTTCGTACTAGCGGACGGCACAGATACGCAGTATTTT. The chain is built from TRBV13 and TRBJ2-3; TRBD2 matches 8 bases. The CDR3 length is 16 residues. With 3 bases clipped from V and 1 base from J, the junction kept 6 bases outside the gene matches. Germline lookup yields CDR1 PRHDT and CDR2 FYEKMQ (reference sequence).

The V call is TRBV7-9, the J call TRBJ2-1; TRBD1 is a possible D gene (6 bases). Germline V lookup: CDR1 SEHNR, CDR2 FQNEAQ (reference sequence). The CDR3 covers 16 residues. V lost 5 bases and J 7 bases, leaving 21 bases between the germline ends. Written as DNA, the CDR3 is TGTGCCAGCAGCAGTACCCGACAGGCTTCCGTGAATGAGCAGTTCTTC. Amino acid sequence: CASSSTRQASVNEQFF.

The gene calls are TRBV10-3 and TRBJ2-7, with 8 positions matching TRBD1. Germline loops: CDR1 ENHRY, CDR2 SYGVKD. The length of the CDR3 is 14 residues. V gave up 5 bases and J gave up 3 bases; unmatched junction bases: 6. DNA of the CDR3: TGTGCCATCAGTAGGGCCGGACAGGGCTACGAGCAGTACTTC. Protein product: CAISRAGQGYEQYF.